The 12 T cell receptor beta chains reported below all come from one sample, sequenced in a study of cytomegalovirus exposure and HLA in healthy donors. A multiplex PCR was run with 60 Vbeta primers and 13 Jbeta primers. TCRdb's table, derived via immunoSEQ multiplex PCR, lists solely in-frame clones and lacks some. Here the sample spans 100,000 to 150,000 clones, about 80% being singletons. Sequencing input: PBMCs. The receptors here all came from a man aged 30 to 39 in good health and CMV-seropositive.

The chain is built from TRBV5-1 and TRBJ1-4; 7 bases line up with TRBD1. The CDR3 contains 14 residues. V was pared by 4 bases and J by 4 bases, with 4 bases of the junction left unmatched. Germline lookup yields CDR1 SGHRS and CDR2 YFSETQ. CDR3 coding DNA: TGCGCCAGCAGCAGGGACAGTTTTAATGAAAAACTGTTTTTT. Protein sequence: CASSRDSFNEKLFF.

There are a few counts of this clone. The chain combines TRBV7-3 with TRBJ2-3, with 15 bases aligning to TRBD2. The germline CDR1 and CDR2 sequences are SGHTA and FQGTGA. Trimming took 2 bases from V and 8 from J; bases not matched to a gene: 11. The CDR3 has 18 amino acids. CDR3 sequence (DNA): TGTGCCAGCAGCTTAGAACCCGGACTAGCGGGAGGGGGGGCTACGCAGTATTTT. Translation: CASSLEPGLAGGGATQYF.

This clone came up once. The gene calls are TRBV9 and TRBJ1-4, with D hard to call. V was pared by 3 bases and J by 7 bases, with 10 bases between. Germline V gives CDR1 SGDLS, CDR2 YYNGEE. The CDR3 contains 13 residues. As DNA, the CDR3 is TGTGCCAGCAGCGCCGTCGGGAGTGAAAAACTGTTTTTT. Encoded protein: CASSAVGSEKLFF.

The sample holds a few counts of this clone. The rearrangement joins TRBV27 to TRBJ1-1; D is perhaps TRBD1 (5 bases). Trimming removed 0 bases at V and 0 bases at J, with 5 bases between. This CDR3 spans 14 amino acids. The germline V gene has CDR1 MNHEY and CDR2 SMNVEV (reference sequence). The CDR3 DNA follows: TGTGCCAGCAGTTTATCAGGGGTGAACACTGAAGCTTTCTTT. This translates into CASSLSGVNTEAFF.

This clone appeared a single time. DNA of the CDR3: TGTGCCAGCAGCCCAGGACAGAGAAGGGATGAGCAGTTCTTC. Translated, it gives CASSPGQRRDEQFF. V and J are TRBV9 and TRBJ2-1; tentative D call: TRBD1 (6 bases). Germline values: CDR1 SGDLS, CDR2 YYNGEE. The V end lost 4 bases, the J end lost 8 bases, and 16 bases lay between the germline ends. The CDR3 runs to 14 residues.

The chain has TRBV4-1 and TRBJ2-2; TRBD2 matches at 8 bases. After removal of 4 bases from V and 1 base from J, the junction contained 2 bases not matched to a gene. This CDR3 comprises 15 residues. CDR1 MGHRA and CDR2 YSYEKL come from the germline V gene. The CDR3 reads CASSLAGLNTGELFF. The CDR3 bases are TGCGCCAGCAGCCTAGCGGGGCTGAACACCGGGGAGCTGTTTTTT.

The rearrangement links TRBV27 to TRBJ1-1; D is unresolved. CDR3 length equals 16 residues. The V and J ends lost 3 bases and 0 bases respectively, with 14 bases between them. The V gene's germline CDR1 is MNHEY and CDR2 SMNVEV (reference sequence). The CDR3 spells CASSFWRANMNTEAFF. CDR3 nucleotide sequence: TGTGCCAGCAGTTTTTGGCGGGCAAACATGAACACTGAAGCTTTCTTT.

The sample holds one count of this clone. The chain couples TRBV11-3 to TRBJ2-2; D might be TRBD2 (6 bases). Germline assignment: CDR1 SGHNT and CDR2 YENEEA. Trimming left V 2 bases short and J 2 bases short, with 15 bases between. The CDR3 is 17 residues long. The CDR3 DNA reads TGTGCCAGCAGCTTATCCGGGGCGGGGTTAAACACCGGGGAGCTGTTTTTT. The encoded protein is CASSLSGAGLNTGELFF.

CDR3 in amino acids: CASAPRGGYEQYF. DNA of the CDR3: TGTGCCAGCGCCCCGAGGGGAGGGTACGAGCAGTACTTC. This sequence joins TRBV9 and TRBJ2-5; 7 bases agree with TRBD2. The DNA end is a closer match to TRBJ2-7, so the J assignment may be wrong. Germline assignment: CDR1 SGDLS and CDR2 YYNGEE. The CDR3 length is 13 residues.

This sequence joins TRBV14 and TRBJ2-3; 9 nucleotides align to TRBD1. Germline V gene lookup returns CDR1 SGHDN and CDR2 FVKESK. V trimming: 1 base; J trimming: 2 bases; junction bases outside the gene matches: 10. This CDR3 spans 18 amino acids. This CDR3 reads CASSQAGNRGPYTDTQYF. CDR3 nucleotides: TGTGCCAGCAGCCAAGCAGGAAACAGGGGGCCCTACACAGATACGCAGTATTTT.

This clone was seen once. The V and J genes are TRBV19 and TRBJ1-3; D remains unclear. In germline, CDR1 is LNHDA, CDR2 SQIVND (reference sequence). The CDR3 is 14 amino acids. V was trimmed by 11 bases and J by 8 bases, leaving 22 bases between them. This CDR3 is CAAQTVSGRDTIYF. The CDR3 nucleotides read TGTGCCGCCCAAACGGTCAGCGGACGGGACACCATATATTTT.

The V gene is TRBV19, the J gene TRBJ1-2; tentatively, D is TRBD1 (6 bases). Trimming pared 6 bases from V and 4 bases from J, leaving 18 bases between. Germline values: CDR1 LNHDA, CDR2 SQIVND (reference sequence). This CDR3 contains 15 residues. This CDR3 reads CASRTGLRGGYGYTF. In DNA form, the CDR3 reads TGTGCCAGTAGGACAGGATTAAGGGGGGGCTATGGCTACACCTTC.